The 24 T cell receptor beta chains reported below all come from one sample, sequenced in a study of OX40 agonist ivuxolimab in advanced cancers. Generated by immunoSEQ multiplex PCR, the TCRdb table keeps only in-frame clones and is missing some. The sample records 30,000 to 40,000 clones, 70% to 90% being singletons. Specimen: CD4+ or CD8+ T cells sorted from blood, collected in a trial of the OX40 agonist ivuxolimab. All receptors derive from an adult with an advanced solid tumor such as melanoma, head and neck, liver or kidney cancer.

This rearrangement joins TRBV7-9 to TRBJ1-2; 11 bases fit TRBD1. The trim removed 6 bases at V and 4 bases at J, leaving 4 bases unmatched. The CDR3 runs to 14 residues. Germline CDR1 reads SEHNR; CDR2 reads FQNEAQ (reference sequence). The chain's CDR3 is CASSGQGARYGYTF. CDR3 sequence (DNA): TGTGCCAGCAGTGGACAGGGGGCACGCTATGGCTACACCTTC. The full variable domain, with the rest looked up from reference TRBV7-9 and TRBJ1-2, is DTGVSQNPRHKITKRGQNVTFRCDPISEHNRLYWYRQTLGQGPEFLTYFQNEAQLEKSRLLSDRFSAERPKGSFSTLEIQRTEQGDSAMYLCASSGQGARYGYTFGSGTRLTVV.

The chain's CDR3 is CASGGPSQYF. The CDR3 nucleotides are TGTGCCAGCGGGGGTCCATCCCAGTACTTC. The chain employs TRBV13 and TRBJ2-5; D is perhaps TRBD1 or TRBD2 (5 bases each). This CDR3 is built from 10 residues. Trimming took off 8 bases at V and 9 bases at J, with 10 bases between the two ends. Germline CDR1 is PRHDT and CDR2 is FYEKMQ (reference sequence). Combining the CDR3 with reference TRBV13 and TRBJ2-5 gives the whole variable domain AAGVIQSPRHLIKEKRETATLKCYPIPRHDTVYWYQQGPGQDPQFLISFYEKMQSDKGSIPDRFSAQQFSDYHSELNMSSLELGDSALYFCASGGPSQYFGPGTRLLVL.

This clone was seen only once. Other DNA sequences in this specimen translate into the identical CDR3. The chain has TRBV27 and TRBJ2-2; no clear D gene. The V end was cut by 3 bases, the J end by 6 bases, with 2 bases between. Looked up from germline, CDR1 is MNHEY and CDR2 is SMNVEV (reference sequence). The CDR3 has 11 residues. CDR3 coding DNA: TGTGCCAGCAGTTTGTCCGGGGAGCTGTTTTTT. Translation: CASSLSGELFF.

The chain links TRBV2 to TRBJ2-5; D remains ambiguous. The CDR3 is 11 residues long. The ends were cut back, 7 bases at V and 4 bases at J, with 7 bases in the middle. The germline gives CDR1 SNHLY, CDR2 FYNNEI. Here the CDR3 DNA reads TGTGCCAGCAATGGCGCAGAGACCCAGTACTTC. Translating gives CASNGAETQYF.

This sequence joins TRBV28 and TRBJ2-1; 7 bases match TRBD2. The ends lost 7 bases at V and 7 bases at J; junction bases unmatched: 7. The CDR3 is 13 amino acids. The germline V gene has CDR1 MDHEN and CDR2 SYDVKM. CDR3 region: CASTSGLMNEQFF. CDR3 bases: TGTGCCAGCACATCGGGACTAATGAATGAGCAGTTCTTC.

V usage is TRBV27 and J usage is TRBJ1-5; maybe TRBD1 (5 bases). The CDR3 extends over 14 amino acids. Germline V gene lookup returns CDR1 MNHEY and CDR2 SMNVEV (reference sequence). The V end was cut by 3 bases, the J end by 0 bases, with 6 bases between. CDR3 bases: TGTGCCAGCAGTTTCGGGGGTAGCAATCAGCCCCAGCATTTT. Translated, it gives CASSFGGSNQPQHF.

This chain uses TRBV4-3 with TRBJ2-1; 9 bases agree with TRBD2. V trimming: 1 base; J trimming: 8 bases; junction bases outside the gene matches: 9. In germline, CDR1 is LGHNA, CDR2 YSLEER. The CDR3 runs to 16 residues. DNA for the CDR3: TGCGCCAGCAGCCAAGGGGGAGCGGGGGGTTCCTATGAGCAGTTCTTC. It is translated as CASSQGGAGGSYEQFF.

The chain is built from TRBV30 and TRBJ2-7, with 12 nucleotides matching TRBD1. The CDR3 consists of 15 residues. Losses at the gene ends were 3 bases for V and 6 bases for J; bases not matched to a gene: 9. In germline, CDR1 is GTSNPN, CDR2 SVGIG (reference sequence). CDR3 sequence: CAWSTGTGGSREQYF. The DNA of the CDR3 is TGTGCCTGGAGCACCGGGACAGGGGGCTCTCGCGAGCAGTACTTC.

V and J are TRBV6-4 and TRBJ2-2; D is uncertain. V lost 5 bases and J lost 0, with 10 bases in between. The CDR3 has 15 residues. CDR1 is MRHNA and CDR2 is SNTAGT in the germline V gene. In DNA form, the CDR3 reads TGTGCCAGCAGTCCTGTACCTACGAACACCGGGGAGCTGTTTTTT. Translated: CASSPVPTNTGELFF.

V usage is TRBV4-1 and J usage is TRBJ1-3, with D possibly being TRBD1 (5 bases). Germline V gene data show CDR1 as MGHRA and CDR2 as YSYEKL. This CDR3 comprises 13 residues. V was pared by 3 bases and J by 8 bases, with 11 bases between. The DNA of the CDR3 is TGCGCCAGCAGCCACGCTGGGGCCGACACCATATATTTT. Protein sequence: CASSHAGADTIYF.

The chain couples TRBV7-9 to TRBJ2-5; 8 positions match TRBD1. This CDR3 comprises 16 residues. The V segment lost 2 bases and the J segment 4 bases; nucleotides outside the gene matches: 9. The germline V gene encodes CDR1 SEHNR and CDR2 FQNEAQ (reference sequence). For the CDR3, the DNA is TGTGCCAGCAGCTTAACCGGACAGGGCGGTCTAGAGACCCAGTACTTC. It is translated as CASSLTGQGGLETQYF.

This clone was found once. The rearrangement uses TRBV7-2 and TRBJ2-1; 9 bases map to TRBD1. With 0 bases clipped from V and 3 bases from J, the junction kept 3 bases outside the gene matches. The germline CDR1 and CDR2 sequences are SGHTA and FQGNSA. CDR3 length: 16 residues. CDR3 DNA sequence: TGTGCCAGCAGCTTAGCCGGGACAGGGAACTACAATGAGCAGTTCTTC. It codes for CASSLAGTGNYNEQFF.

This chain links TRBV19 with TRBJ2-5, with D maybe TRBD1 (5 bases). Germline V lookup: CDR1 LNHDA, CDR2 SQIVND (reference sequence). The V end was cut by 3 bases, the J end by 3 bases, with 11 bases between. The CDR3 spans 14 residues. CDR3 in DNA: TGTGCCAGTAGTATTTCGGCAGGGAAAGAGACCCAGTACTTC. Protein product: CASSISAGKETQYF.

The chain is built from TRBV7-9 and TRBJ1-2; perhaps TRBD1 as D (6 bases). Germline lookup yields CDR1 SEHNR and CDR2 FQNEAQ (reference sequence). Trimming cost V 4 bases and J 5 bases, with 20 bases left between them. The CDR3 length is 16 residues. CDR3 DNA sequence: TGTGCCAGCAGCTCAACCCGGACAGATCGGGGGTATGGCTACACCTTC. Protein sequence: CASSSTRTDRGYGYTF.

CDR3 nucleotide sequence: TGTGCCATCAGTGAGGCTGGGGGAGATGGCTACACCTTC. As protein: CAISEAGGDGYTF. The V gene is TRBV10-3, the J gene TRBJ1-2, with D possibly matching TRBD1 (5 bases). This CDR3 region has 13 residues. Per germline, CDR1 ENHRY and CDR2 SYGVKD. Between the trimmed V and J ends, which lost 2 bases and 6 bases, there was a span of 10 bases.

The chain joins TRBV7-8 to TRBJ1-1, with a weak D call TRBD1 (6 bases). The CDR3 contains 15 residues. Trimming left V 1 base short and J 1 base short, with 10 bases between. Germline V CDR1 and CDR2: SGHVS, FQNEAQ. For the CDR3, the DNA is TGTGCCAGCAGCTTAGTAGGGGGTGGGAACACTGAAGCTTTCTTT. Translation: CASSLVGGGNTEAFF.

The chain employs TRBV28 and TRBJ2-2; 11 bases are a match to TRBD1. The germline V gene has CDR1 MDHEN and CDR2 SYDVKM. The CDR3 is 16 amino acids. The J segment lost 6 bases and the V segment lost 4 bases, leaving 7 bases of the junction unmatched. The CDR3 bases are TGTGCCAGCAGTTCCCTAGAGGACAGGGGGCCCGGGGAGCTGTTTTTT. Amino acid sequence: CASSSLEDRGPGELFF.

This sequence joins TRBV9 and TRBJ2-2; D is perhaps TRBD1 (6 bases). Trimming took 0 bases from V and 6 from J, leaving 24 bases between them. CDR3 length equals 19 residues. Germline loops: CDR1 SGDLS, CDR2 YYNGEE. CDR3 region: CASSVGVARVQGMSGELFF. CDR3 DNA: TGTGCCAGCAGCGTAGGAGTGGCACGGGTTCAGGGGATGTCCGGGGAGCTGTTTTTT.

This clone was found a few times. The rearrangement uses TRBV10-3 and TRBJ2-7; D perhaps matches TRBD2 (6 bases). The CDR3 sequence is 15 residues long. The V and J ends lost 6 bases and 3 bases respectively, with 18 bases between them. CDR1 is ENHRY and CDR2 is SYGVKD in the germline V gene. The CDR3 loop reads CAISPDGGTLYEQYF. The CDR3 coding sequence is TGTGCCATCAGCCCGGACGGAGGGACCCTCTACGAGCAGTACTTC.

The chain couples TRBV30 to TRBJ2-1, with 12 bases fitting TRBD2. The CDR3 covers 13 residues. Per the germline V gene, CDR1 is GTSNPN and CDR2 is SVGIG (reference sequence). After removal of 5 bases from V and 7 bases from J, the junction contained 3 bases not matched to a gene. The CDR3 reads CAWASGGANEQFF. CDR3 DNA sequence: TGTGCCTGGGCTAGCGGGGGGGCAAATGAGCAGTTCTTC.

This sequence joins TRBV9 and TRBJ2-3, with D perhaps matching TRBD1 (6 bases). CDR1 and CDR2 from the germline V gene are SGDLS and YYNGEE. Deletions cut 1 base from V and 1 base from J, with 22 bases between. The CDR3 is 19 residues long. The CDR3 region has the DNA TGTGCCAGCAGCGTAAGTTTGTCGACTCCAGAGGGGGGCACAGATACGCAGTATTTT. Translated: CASSVSLSTPEGGTDTQYF.

This clone is deemed medium-sized. V gene TRBV7-9 combines with J gene TRBJ2-7; 8 bases align to TRBD2. V lost 1 base and J lost 0; bases outside the gene matches: 5. This CDR3 comprises 16 residues. In germline, CDR1 is SEHNR, CDR2 FQNEAQ (reference sequence). The CDR3 DNA is TGTGCCAGCAGCTTAGAAACGCGGGGGGCCTCCTACGAGCAGTACTTC. This encodes CASSLETRGASYEQYF.

The rearrangement joins TRBV9 to TRBJ2-1; 9 bases are a match to TRBD2. The V gene's germline CDR1 is SGDLS and CDR2 YYNGEE. J gave up 0 bases and V 2 bases, and 12 bases lay outside the gene matches. The CDR3 spans 19 residues. CDR3 sequence reads: CASSVRSGGIDSSYNEQFF. CDR3 in DNA: TGTGCCAGCAGCGTCCGTAGCGGGGGAATCGACAGCTCCTACAATGAGCAGTTCTTC. Variable domain in full (rest from reference TRBV9 and TRBJ2-1): DSGVTQTPKHLITATGQRVTLRCSPRSGDLSVYWYQQSLDQGLQFLIQYYNGEERAKGNILERFSAQQFPDLHSELNLSSLELGDSALYFCASSVRSGGIDSSYNEQFFGPGTRLTVL.

Only a few counts were recorded for this clone. The gene calls are TRBV27 and TRBJ1-5, with 7 bases that match TRBD1. CDR1 and CDR2 (germline): MNHEY, SMNVEV (reference sequence). J gave up 5 bases and V 4 bases, and 8 bases lay outside the gene matches. The CDR3 loop spans 15 amino acids. Here the CDR3 reads CASSSLQGRYQPQHF. Written as DNA, the CDR3 is TGTGCCAGCAGTTCACTACAGGGGAGGTATCAGCCCCAGCATTTT.